The 21 T cell receptor beta chains below all came from one sample that was sequenced in a study of early T cells in non-severe SARS-CoV-2 infection. TCRdb ran MiXCR on the 5' RACE reads and lists one entry per CDR3 protein. Counted here are 20,000 to 25,000 distinct CDR3 sequences, nearly 5% occurring once; the ten biggest clones make up less than 8.5%. The sample was whole blood. Receptors originate from an adult who was a healthcare worker with PCR-confirmed SARS-CoV-2 infection or an uninfected control (not recorded which).

This clonotype appeared a few times. V is TRBV5-1 and J is TRBJ2-7, with D possibly matching TRBD2 (5 bases). Trimming left V 4 bases short and J 0 bases short, with 8 bases between. CDR1 and CDR2 from the germline V gene are SGHRS and YFSETQ. CDR3 size: 13 residues. The CDR3 nucleotides are TGCGCCAGCAGCAAGCGGAGCTCCTACGAGCAGTACTTC. Encoded protein: CASSKRSSYEQYF. Based on the CDR3 plus reference TRBV5-1 and TRBJ2-7, the full variable domain is KAGVTQTPRYLIKTRGQQVTLSCSPISGHRSVSWYQQTPGQGLQFLFEYFSETQRNKGNFPGRFSGRQFSNSRSEMNVSTLELGDSALYLCASSKRSSYEQYFGPGTRLTVT.

This clonotype has a count of ten or more. CDR3 nucleotides: TGTGCCAGCAGTGAAAGGGGGCCCAGGAGGGCTGGAAACACCATATATTTT. This encodes CASSERGPRRAGNTIYF. The V call is TRBV25-1, the J call TRBJ1-3; 7 nucleotides line up with TRBD1. This CDR3 is built from 17 residues. With 2 bases clipped from V and 2 bases from J, the junction kept 9 bases outside the gene matches. The V gene's germline CDR1 is MGHDK and CDR2 SYGVNS.

This clonotype was detected ten times or more. J is TRBJ2-7 and V is TRBV29-1; 7 bases are shared with TRBD2. Germline V gives CDR1 SQVTM, CDR2 ANQGSEA. The CDR3 is made up of 10 amino acids. V lost 7 bases, J lost 6 bases, and 3 bases stayed unmatched. The CDR3 DNA is TGCAGCGCGGGAGGAGCCGAGCAGTACTTC. It encodes CSAGGAEQYF.

This clonotype has ten or more counts. This sequence joins TRBV6-1 and TRBJ1-1, with 8 bases identical to TRBD1. After removal of 5 bases from V and 5 bases from J, the junction contained 4 bases not matched to a gene. Germline-derived CDR1 and CDR2 are MNHNS and SASEGT. The CDR3 runs to 13 residues. The DNA for the CDR3 is TGTGCCAGCAGTTCTACAGGGGGGACTGAAGCTTTCTTT. Amino acid sequence: CASSSTGGTEAFF.

By frequency in the sample, this clonotype is large. The chain has TRBV20-1 and TRBJ2-1; 12 bases agree with TRBD2. Losses at the gene ends were 6 bases for V and 1 base for J; bases not matched to a gene: 10. The CDR3 is 17 residues long. CDR1 is DFQATT, CDR2 SNEGSKA, per germline (reference sequence). CDR3 loop: CSAHGASGRVSYNEQFF. The CDR3, as DNA: TGCAGTGCCCACGGTGCTAGCGGGAGGGTTTCCTACAATGAGCAGTTCTTC.

Details on this clonotype: A read error may explain this, as a much larger clone is one base away. This chain joins TRBV14 and TRBJ2-1; tentatively, D is TRBD1 or TRBD2 (5 bases each). The CDR3 length is 16 residues. V was shortened by 4 bases and J by 2 bases, with 15 bases between the two germline ends. CDR1 SGHDN and CDR2 FVKESK come from the germline V gene. In nucleotides, the CDR3 is TGTGCCAGCAGCCGTCGGGGCTGGATCCCCTACAATGAGCAGTTCTTC. As protein: CASSRRGWIPYNEQFF.

This clonotype was recorded many times. The chain links TRBV7-8 to TRBJ1-2; D is unresolved. The CDR3 is 14 amino acids. Germline assignment: CDR1 SGHVS and CDR2 FQNEAQ. Between the trimmed V and J ends, which lost 1 base and 2 bases, there was a span of 8 bases. CDR3 residues: CASSLGQENYGYTF. DNA of the CDR3: TGTGCCAGCAGCTTAGGGCAGGAAAACTATGGCTACACCTTC.

This clonotype was counted between two and nine times. The rearrangement uses TRBV5-1 and TRBJ2-1, with TRBD1 as a possible D gene (6 bases). The CDR3 totals 14 residues. The V end was cut by 4 bases, the J end by 6 bases, with 14 bases between. Germline V gene sequence: CDR1 SGHRS, CDR2 YFSETQ. The CDR3 is CASSHGRDINEQFF. The DNA for the CDR3 is TGCGCCAGCAGCCATGGCCGGGACATCAATGAGCAGTTCTTC.

This clonotype has a count of ten or more. V is TRBV29-1 and J is TRBJ2-1; D could derive from TRBD1 or TRBD2 (5 bases each). Trimming removed 1 base at V and 10 bases at J, with 11 bases between. This CDR3 spans 12 amino acids. Germline-derived CDR1 and CDR2 are SQVTM and ANQGSEA. As DNA, the CDR3 is TGCAGCGTTGAAGCTGGGGCGGGCGAGCAGTTCTTC. Amino acid sequence: CSVEAGAGEQFF.

This clonotype has only a few counts. The genes are TRBV11-3 and TRBJ1-2; TRBD1 is a possible D gene (5 bases). Trimming took off 1 base at V and 7 bases at J, with 10 bases between the two ends. Germline CDR1 is SGHNT and CDR2 is YENEEA. The CDR3 consists of 13 residues. The CDR3 DNA is TGTGCCAGCAGCTTAGTCAGGGCGGGTGGCTACACCTTC. Protein: CASSLVRAGGYTF.

The table lists this clonotype with many counts. The chain uses TRBV20-1 and TRBJ2-5; D is undetermined. The CDR3 length is 12 residues. Trimming took off 3 bases at V and 3 bases at J, with 8 bases between the two ends. Germline loops: CDR1 DFQATT, CDR2 SNEGSKA (reference sequence). The CDR3 protein is CSASNGEETQYF. CDR3 nucleotides: TGCAGTGCTAGTAACGGAGAAGAGACCCAGTACTTC.

Ten or more counts support this clonotype. The CDR3 DNA is TGTGCCAGTGGTTCTATGCGCGGCACTGAAGCTTTCTTT. This codes for CASGSMRGTEAFF. V usage is TRBV7-2 and J usage is TRBJ1-1; no reliable D call. Trimming removed 9 bases from V and 4 bases from J, with 15 bases in between. The CDR3 sequence is 13 residues long. CDR1 SGHTA and CDR2 FQGNSA come from the germline V gene.

As concerns this clonotype: One end of the junction does not line up with germline, which may come from a read error. CDR3 sequence: CASSPQDRGDGHTF. The CDR3 DNA sequence: TGTGCCAGCTCACCCCAGGACAGGGGAGATGGCCACACCTTC. The rearrangement joins TRBV18 to TRBJ1-2, with 9 nucleotides matching TRBD1. Germline V gives CDR1 KGHSH, CDR2 LQKENI. CDR3 size: 14 residues.

This clonotype was seen ten or more times. V gene TRBV7-6 combines with J gene TRBJ1-1; D is undetermined. V was shortened by 3 bases and J by 2 bases, with 7 bases between the two germline ends. This CDR3 has 13 amino acids. Germline loops: CDR1 SGHVS, CDR2 FNYEAQ. In DNA, the CDR3 is TGTGCCAGCAGCTTCTCAGTTAACACTGAAGCTTTCTTT. Protein product: CASSFSVNTEAFF. The variable domain in full, completed from reference TRBV7-6 and TRBJ1-1, reads GAGVSQSPRYKVTKRGQDVALRCDPISGHVSLYWYRQALGQGPEFLTYFNYEAQQDKSGLPNDRFSAERPEGSISTLTIQRTEQRDSAMYRCASSFSVNTEAFFGQGTRLTVV.

CDR3 nucleotide sequence: TGCAGTGCCCCCCTACTAGCGACCACAGATACGCAGTATTTT. Encoded protein: CSAPLLATTDTQYF. The V gene is TRBV20-1, the J gene TRBJ2-3; TRBD2 matches 7 bases. CDR3 size: 14 residues. With 6 bases clipped from V and 2 bases from J, the junction kept 8 bases outside the gene matches. Germline V gene data show CDR1 as DFQATT and CDR2 as SNEGSKA (reference sequence).

This clonotype occurred many times. CDR3 amino acids: CASSQGLAGTDTQYF. CDR3 nucleotide sequence: TGTGCCAGCAGCCAGGGACTAGCGGGGACAGATACGCAGTATTTT. J is TRBJ2-3 and V is TRBV11-3; 13 nucleotides align to TRBD2. This CDR3 is 15 amino acids long. The ends lost 5 bases at V and 3 bases at J; junction bases unmatched: 2. CDR1 and CDR2 (germline): SGHNT, YENEEA.

This chain connects TRBV2 to TRBJ1-1; 7 positions agree with TRBD1. J was trimmed by 3 bases and V by 3 bases; bases with no gene match: 4. The CDR3 length is 14 residues. The germline V gene has CDR1 SNHLY and CDR2 FYNNEI. The CDR3 region is CASSDEQGYTEAFF. The CDR3 nucleotides are TGTGCCAGCAGTGACGAACAGGGGTACACTGAAGCTTTCTTT.

This clonotype was found a few times. This chain connects TRBV11-1 to TRBJ1-6, with D maybe TRBD1 (5 bases). Trimming stripped 2 bases from V and 8 bases from J, with 13 bases between. Germline loops: CDR1 SGHAT, CDR2 FQDESV (reference sequence). CDR3 size: 15 residues. The CDR3 coding sequence is TGTGCCAGCAGCTTACAAGCAGGGTATGATTCACCCCTCCACTTT. Amino acids: CASSLQAGYDSPLHF.

This clonotype was detected many times. The chain recombines TRBV6-5 with TRBJ1-5, with D perhaps TRBD1 (5 bases). Germline V gene lookup returns CDR1 MNHEY and CDR2 SVGAGI. This CDR3 has 15 residues. V was pared by 0 bases and J by 4 bases, with 10 bases between. Here the CDR3 reads CASSYSRGPNQPQHF. DNA of the CDR3: TGTGCCAGCAGTTACTCGAGGGGACCTAATCAGCCCCAGCATTTT.

The table lists this clonotype with a few counts. CDR3 residues: CAWSLAYEQYF. The CDR3 coding sequence is TGTGCCTGGAGTCTTGCCTACGAGCAGTACTTC. This chain uses TRBV30 with TRBJ2-7; D is undetermined. The CDR3 has 11 residues. Germline V CDR1 and CDR2: GTSNPN, SVGIG (reference sequence). With 2 bases removed from V and 2 bases from J, the gap between germline ends came to 4 bases.

This clonotype was picked up many times. This sequence joins TRBV9 and TRBJ2-5; the D gene is possibly TRBD1 (5 bases). The CDR3 runs to 13 residues. The V end was cut by 3 bases, the J end by 0 bases, with 6 bases between. Germline lookup yields CDR1 SGDLS and CDR2 YYNGEE. In DNA form, the CDR3 reads TGTGCCAGCAGCGAGGACAACCAAGAGACCCAGTACTTC. This translates into CASSEDNQETQYF.